A single sample gave rise to the 15 T cell receptor beta chains below, sequenced in a study of radiotherapy plus CTLA-4 blockade in lung cancer. Assay: immunoSEQ multiplex PCR; the TCRdb copy retains only in-frame clones and omits some. The sample lists about 120,000 clones; 85% to 90% were seen once. The sequencing here drew on peripheral blood, taken from a patient treated with radiotherapy plus ipilimumab. Receptors originate from a human donor with non-small cell lung cancer that progressed on radiotherapy plus ipilimumab.

The gene calls are TRBV2 and TRBJ2-5; 10 nucleotides align to TRBD1. Trimming cost V 6 bases and J 4 bases; bases outside gene matches: 14. Per germline, CDR1 SNHLY and CDR2 FYNNEI. The length of the CDR3 is 17 residues. The CDR3 bases are TGTGCCAGCAGAAACCCCCGGGGACAGGGGAATGTAGAGACCCAGTACTTC. It is translated as CASRNPRGQGNVETQYF.

V gene TRBV9 combines with J gene TRBJ2-7; D is unresolved. Germline values: CDR1 SGDLS, CDR2 YYNGEE. This CDR3 has 13 residues. V was clipped by 4 bases and J by 5 bases, with 13 bases between them. CDR3 region: CASSFSGRNEQYF. CDR3 bases: TGTGCCAGCAGCTTTAGTGGCCGGAACGAGCAGTACTTC.

J is TRBJ1-5 and V is TRBV5-1; D ambiguous. Germline lookup yields CDR1 SGHRS and CDR2 YFSETQ. The V end lost 0 bases, the J end lost 1 base, and 11 bases lay between the germline ends. CDR3 length equals 16 residues. CDR3: CASSLVPVSSNQPQHF. The CDR3 DNA reads TGCGCCAGCAGCTTGGTTCCAGTATCGAGCAATCAGCCCCAGCATTTT.

The table lists this clone with a count of one. V gene TRBV11-2 combines with J gene TRBJ2-5, with TRBD2 identical over 9 bases. Trimming cost V 2 bases and J 5 bases; bases outside gene matches: 6. Germline V gives CDR1 SGHAT, CDR2 FQNNGV. The CDR3 has 15 residues. The CDR3 bases are TGTGCCAGCAGCTTATCTAGCGGGGTGGGGGAGACCCAGTACTTC. It translates to CASSLSSGVGETQYF.

J is TRBJ1-1 and V is TRBV4-1; the D is unclear. The germline V gene has CDR1 MGHRA and CDR2 YSYEKL. Trimming cost V 2 bases and J 8 bases, with 18 bases left between them. The CDR3 is 15 amino acids. The CDR3 here is CASSQNPSAPGEAFF. The DNA of the CDR3 is TGCGCCAGCAGCCAAAACCCAAGTGCTCCCGGGGAAGCTTTCTTT.

V and J are TRBV18 and TRBJ1-2; TRBD1 aligns across 7 bases. Unmatched junction bases numbered 16, after V lost 3 bases and J lost 9 bases. The germline V gene encodes CDR1 KGHSH and CDR2 LQKENI. The CDR3 sequence is 16 residues long. The CDR3: CASSPLSEQGKESYTF. CDR3 coding DNA: TGTGCCAGCTCACCTCTTTCCGAACAGGGGAAGGAGAGCTACACCTTC. Full variable domain (outside the CDR3, taken from reference TRBV18 and TRBJ1-2): NAGVMQNPRHLVRRRGQEARLRCSPMKGHSHVYWYRQLPEEGLKFMVYLQKENIIDESGMPKERFSAEFPKEGPSILRIQQVVRGDSAAYFCASSPLSEQGKESYTFGSGTRLTVV.

This chain connects TRBV11-2 to TRBJ2-3; 8 bases match TRBD2. The ends lost 1 base at V and 2 bases at J; junction bases unmatched: 5. The CDR3 consists of 16 residues. In germline, CDR1 is SGHAT, CDR2 FQNNGV. CDR3 in DNA: TGTGCCAGCAGCTTAGGGACTAGCCGGGTCACAGATACGCAGTATTTT. This translates into CASSLGTSRVTDTQYF.

The V and J genes are TRBV5-1 and TRBJ2-3; D may be TRBD2 (6 bases). Germline V lookup: CDR1 SGHRS, CDR2 YFSETQ. Trimming stripped 0 bases from V and 0 bases from J, with 11 bases between. CDR3 length: 16 amino acids. Here the CDR3 reads CASSLAGLASTDTQYF. CDR3 DNA sequence: TGCGCCAGCAGCTTGGCCGGTCTAGCGAGCACAGATACGCAGTATTTT.

The chain joins TRBV7-2 to TRBJ2-1; D remains ambiguous. Germline loops: CDR1 SGHTA, CDR2 FQGNSA. Trimming took off 5 bases at V and 0 bases at J, with 11 bases between the two ends. The CDR3 consists of 15 residues. CDR3 sequence: CASSQTPSSYNEQFF. The CDR3 bases are TGTGCCAGCAGCCAAACCCCTAGCTCCTACAATGAGCAGTTCTTC.

The rearrangement joins TRBV2 to TRBJ1-3; D is unresolved. V shed 6 bases and J shed 0 bases, with 9 bases lying between them. The CDR3 extends over 14 amino acids. Germline CDR1 reads SNHLY; CDR2 reads FYNNEI. CDR3 region: CASRGGNSGNTIYF. The CDR3 DNA reads TGTGCCAGCAGGGGAGGGAACTCTGGAAACACCATATATTTT.

J is TRBJ2-1 and V is TRBV29-1, with D perhaps assigned TRBD1 or TRBD2 (5 bases each). The CDR3 is 14 amino acids. The V end lost 0 bases, the J end lost 7 bases, and 13 bases lay between the germline ends. From germline, CDR1 is SQVTM and CDR2 ANQGSEA. The CDR3 sequence is CSVEDRGPRNEQFF. CDR3 DNA sequence: TGCAGCGTTGAAGATCGGGGACCCCGAAATGAGCAGTTCTTC.

This clone was seen only a few times. The rearrangement uses TRBV10-3 and TRBJ1-1; a possible D gene is TRBD1 (6 bases). The CDR3 loop spans 11 amino acids. Trimming removed 6 bases from V and 6 bases from J, with 8 bases in between. Germline V lookup: CDR1 ENHRY, CDR2 SYGVKD. CDR3 in amino acids: CAIRQGSEAFF. DNA for the CDR3: TGTGCCATCAGACAGGGCTCTGAAGCTTTCTTT.

The rearrangement uses TRBV5-1 and TRBJ2-3; D gene ambiguous. Germline CDR1 reads SGHRS; CDR2 reads YFSETQ. This CDR3 contains 12 residues. V lost 4 bases to trimming and J lost 5 bases, with 8 bases between them. The CDR3 spells CASSQVGDTQYF. In nucleotides, the CDR3 is TGCGCCAGCAGCCAGGTGGGAGATACGCAGTATTTT.

The V gene is TRBV27, the J gene TRBJ1-2, with TRBD1 as a possible D gene (6 bases). V was pared by 2 bases and J by 0 bases, with 19 bases between. The CDR3 length is 18 residues. Germline CDR1 and CDR2: MNHEY and SMNVEV (reference sequence). The CDR3 bases are TGTGCCAGCAGTTTAAGACAGGCCGCGGGTTATACTAACTATGGCTACACCTTC. This gives the protein CASSLRQAAGYTNYGYTF.

The V and J genes are TRBV5-1 and TRBJ1-2, with unresolved D. CDR3 length equals 14 residues. Germline-derived CDR1 and CDR2 are SGHRS and YFSETQ. V lost 0 bases, J lost 4 bases, and 10 bases lay in between. This chain's CDR3 is CASSLEVSVYGYTF. The CDR3 DNA is TGCGCCAGCAGCTTGGAGGTATCAGTCTATGGCTACACCTTC.